This TCR beta chain is drawn from a study of blood T cell repertoires in COVID-19. For the study at large: Specimens from acute and convalescent COVID-19 originated in the United States, Italy and Spain. T cells, B-cell-depleted T cells, or PBMCs provided the cDNA or gDNA that served as material.

This CDR3 region has 13 residues. Germline loops: CDR1 SGHNT, CDR2 YENEEA. J gave up 8 bases and V 5 bases, and 2 bases lay outside the gene matches. In the source study's methods: Counts of nucleated cells, estimated from reference gene primer amplification, were obtained. Profiled with immunoSEQ multiplex PCR; TCRdb holds only in-frame clones, not every one. V, J and clone size derive from that table, while D and trimming were established from the DNA sequence. This sample has nearly 250,000 clones, with 70% to 85% found just once. This clone was seen a handful of times. This TCR came from a woman older than 75 with acute or convalescent COVID-19. The rearrangement joins TRBV11-3 to TRBJ2-2, with TRBD2 matching over 10 bases. The source material was peripheral blood. The CDR3 is CASSMGLAGELFF. CDR3 coding DNA: TGTGCCAGCAGCATGGGACTAGCGGGGGAGCTGTTTTTT.